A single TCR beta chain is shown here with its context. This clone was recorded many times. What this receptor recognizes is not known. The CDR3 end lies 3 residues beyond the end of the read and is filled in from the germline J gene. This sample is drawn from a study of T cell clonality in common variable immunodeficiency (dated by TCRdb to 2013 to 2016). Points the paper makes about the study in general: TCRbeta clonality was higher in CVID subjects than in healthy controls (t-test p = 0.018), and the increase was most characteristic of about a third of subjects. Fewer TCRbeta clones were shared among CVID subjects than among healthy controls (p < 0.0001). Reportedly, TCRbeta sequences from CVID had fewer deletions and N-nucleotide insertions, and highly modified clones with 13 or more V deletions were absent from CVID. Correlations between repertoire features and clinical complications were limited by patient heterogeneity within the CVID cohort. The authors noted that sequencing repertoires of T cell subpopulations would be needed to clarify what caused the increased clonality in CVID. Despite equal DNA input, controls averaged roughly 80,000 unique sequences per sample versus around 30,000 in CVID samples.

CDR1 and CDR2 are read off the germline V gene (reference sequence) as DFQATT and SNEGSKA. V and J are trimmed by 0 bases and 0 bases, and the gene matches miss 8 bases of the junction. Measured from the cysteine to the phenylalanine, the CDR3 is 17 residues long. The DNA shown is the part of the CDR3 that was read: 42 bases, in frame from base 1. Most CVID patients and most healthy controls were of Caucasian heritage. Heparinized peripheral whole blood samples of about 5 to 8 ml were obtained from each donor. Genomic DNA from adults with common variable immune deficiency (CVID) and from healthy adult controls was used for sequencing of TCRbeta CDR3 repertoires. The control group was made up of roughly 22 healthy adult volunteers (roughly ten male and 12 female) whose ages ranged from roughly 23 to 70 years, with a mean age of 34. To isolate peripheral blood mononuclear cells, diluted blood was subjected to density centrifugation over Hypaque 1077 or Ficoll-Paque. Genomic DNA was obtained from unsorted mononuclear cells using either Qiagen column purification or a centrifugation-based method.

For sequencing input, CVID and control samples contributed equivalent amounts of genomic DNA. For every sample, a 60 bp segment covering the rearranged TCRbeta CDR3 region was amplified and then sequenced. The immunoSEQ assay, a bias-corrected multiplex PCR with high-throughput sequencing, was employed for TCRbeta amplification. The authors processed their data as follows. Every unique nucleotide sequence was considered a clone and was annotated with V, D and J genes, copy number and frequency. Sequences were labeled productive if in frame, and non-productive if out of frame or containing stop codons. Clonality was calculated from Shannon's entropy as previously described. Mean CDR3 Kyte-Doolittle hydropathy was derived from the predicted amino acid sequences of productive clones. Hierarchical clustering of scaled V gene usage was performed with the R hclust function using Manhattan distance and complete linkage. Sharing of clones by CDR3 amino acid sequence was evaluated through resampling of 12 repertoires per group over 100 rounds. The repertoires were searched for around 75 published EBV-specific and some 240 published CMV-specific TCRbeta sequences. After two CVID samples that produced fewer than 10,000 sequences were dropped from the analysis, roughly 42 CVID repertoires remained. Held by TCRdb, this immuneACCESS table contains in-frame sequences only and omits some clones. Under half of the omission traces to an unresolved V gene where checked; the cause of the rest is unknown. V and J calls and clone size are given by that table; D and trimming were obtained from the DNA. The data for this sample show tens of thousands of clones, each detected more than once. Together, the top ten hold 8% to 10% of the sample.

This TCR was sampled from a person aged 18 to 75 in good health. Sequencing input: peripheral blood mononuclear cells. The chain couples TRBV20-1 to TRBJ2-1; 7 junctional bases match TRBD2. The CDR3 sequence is CSARDGLAASSYNEQFF. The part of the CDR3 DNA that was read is TGCAGTGCTAGAGATGGCCTAGCGGCGAGCTCCTACAATGAG.